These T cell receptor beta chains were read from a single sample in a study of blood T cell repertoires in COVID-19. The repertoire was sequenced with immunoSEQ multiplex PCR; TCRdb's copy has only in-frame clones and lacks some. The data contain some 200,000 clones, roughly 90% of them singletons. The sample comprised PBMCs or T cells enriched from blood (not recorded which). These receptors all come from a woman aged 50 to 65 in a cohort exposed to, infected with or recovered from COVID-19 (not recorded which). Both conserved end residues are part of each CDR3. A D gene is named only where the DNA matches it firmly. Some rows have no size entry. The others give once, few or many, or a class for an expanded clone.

CDR3: CASTSGGNEQFF
DNA: TGTGCCAGCACTAGCGGCGGGAATGAGCAGTTCTTC
size: once
V: TRBV12-3/TRBV12-4
D: TRBD2
J: TRBJ2-1

CDR3: CASSLYQGISGANVLTF
DNA: TGCGCCAGCAGCTTGTATCAGGGGATCTCTGGGGCCAACGTCCTGACTTTC
size: .
V: TRBV5-1
D: .
J: TRBJ2-6

CDR3: CASSLARADTQYF
DNA: TGTGCCAGCAGCTTAGCGCGAGCAGATACGCAGTATTTT
size: .
V: TRBV7-2
D: .
J: TRBJ2-3

CDR3: CASSQERWSGGAFF
DNA: TGCGCCAGCAGCCAAGAGAGGTGGTCCGGTGGAGCTTTCTTT
size: .
V: TRBV4-1
D: .
J: TRBJ1-1

CDR3: CAISETDRGKNTEAFF
DNA: TGTGCCATCAGTGAGACCGACAGGGGGAAGAACACTGAAGCTTTCTTT
size: .
V: TRBV10-3
D: TRBD1
J: TRBJ1-1

CDR3: CASSMGLAGFNEQFF
DNA: TGCGCCAGCAGCATGGGACTAGCGGGGTTCAATGAGCAGTTCTTC
size: few
V: TRBV4-1
D: TRBD2
J: TRBJ2-1

CDR3: CASSVSVGELFF
DNA: TGTGCCAGCAGTGTGAGTGTCGGGGAGCTGTTTTTT
size: .
V: TRBV6-2/TRBV6-3
D: .
J: TRBJ2-2

CDR3: CASSFSGGQGDTEAFF
DNA: TGTGCCAGCAGCTTTAGCGGTGGACAGGGGGACACTGAAGCTTTCTTT
size: .
V: TRBV11-2
D: TRBD1
J: TRBJ1-1

CDR3: CASSPWTGFDYTF
DNA: TGTGCCAGCTCACCCTGGACAGGGTTTGACTACACCTTC
size: .
V: TRBV18
D: TRBD1
J: TRBJ1-2

CDR3: CAWSRQDNSPLHF
DNA: TGTGCCTGGAGTAGACAGGACAATTCACCCCTCCACTTT
size: once
V: TRBV30
D: .
J: TRBJ1-6

CDR3: CAWSSPRGRSGTEAFF
DNA: TGTGCCTGGAGTTCCCCCCGCGGTAGGTCCGGCACTGAAGCTTTCTTT
size: .
V: TRBV30
D: .
J: TRBJ1-1

CDR3: CASSQGGLGNYGYTF
DNA: TGCGCCAGCAGCCAAGGGGGGCTAGGGAACTATGGCTACACCTTC
size: .
V: TRBV4-3
D: .
J: TRBJ1-2

CDR3: CASSLSARASSPLHF
DNA: TGTGCCAGCAGTTTATCGGCCAGGGCGAGCTCACCCCTCCACTTT
size: .
V: TRBV28
D: .
J: TRBJ1-6

CDR3: CASSQGLINQPQHF
DNA: TGCGCCAGCAGCCAAGGGCTTATCAATCAGCCCCAGCATTTT
size: .
V: TRBV4-1
D: .
J: TRBJ1-5

CDR3: CASSIGQDYGYTF
DNA: TGCGCCAGCAGCATCGGACAGGACTATGGCTACACCTTC
size: once
V: TRBV5-1
D: TRBD1
J: TRBJ1-2

CDR3: CASSVRPARGYTF
DNA: TGTGCCAGCAGCGTACGACCCGCTAGGGGCTACACCTTC
size: .
V: TRBV3-1/TRBV3-2
D: .
J: TRBJ1-2

CDR3: CSVFVPSQETQYF
DNA: TGCAGCGTTTTTGTCCCCTCCCAAGAGACCCAGTACTTC
size: .
V: TRBV29-1
D: .
J: TRBJ2-5

CDR3: CASSFTSGAEAFF
DNA: TGCGCCAGCAGCTTCACAAGCGGAGCTGAAGCTTTCTTT
size: few
V: TRBV5-1
D: .
J: TRBJ1-1

CDR3: CASRGPYEQYF
DNA: TGTGCCAGCAGGGGGCCCTACGAGCAGTACTTC
size: .
V: TRBV2
D: .
J: TRBJ2-7

CDR3: CASSLDGTGPYGYTF
DNA: TGCGCCAGCAGCTTGGACGGGACAGGCCCATATGGCTACACCTTC
size: .
V: TRBV5-1
D: TRBD1
J: TRBJ1-2

CDR3: CASSRSSTGVDGNTIYF
DNA: TGTGCCAGCAGCCGGAGTTCGACAGGGGTGGACGGAAACACCATATATTTT
size: .
V: TRBV7-8
D: TRBD1
J: TRBJ1-3

CDR3: CASSYQDGNTIYF
DNA: TGTGCCAGCAGCTATCAGGATGGAAACACCATATATTTT
size: .
V: TRBV9
D: .
J: TRBJ1-3

CDR3: CASSQAPGQRLYGYTF
DNA: TGCGCCAGCAGCCAAGCTCCGGGACAGAGATTATATGGCTACACCTTC
size: .
V: TRBV4-1
D: TRBD1
J: TRBJ1-2

CDR3: CATSDASGGGRDEQFF
DNA: TGTGCCACCAGTGATGCCTCTGGCGGGGGGAGGGATGAGCAGTTCTTC
size: .
V: TRBV24-1
D: TRBD2
J: TRBJ2-1

CDR3: CASSLGLSSNQPQHF
DNA: TGTGCCAGCAGTTTAGGGCTGTCGAGCAATCAGCCCCAGCATTTT
size: once
V: TRBV28
D: .
J: TRBJ1-5

CDR3: CASSLAPSDTEAFF
DNA: TGTGCCAGCAGCTTGGCCCCTTCGGACACTGAAGCTTTCTTT
size: .
V: TRBV5-5
D: .
J: TRBJ1-1

CDR3: CASSGTPGDGTYEQYF
DNA: TGTGCCAGCAGTGGTACACCAGGGGACGGCACCTACGAGCAGTACTTC
size: .
V: TRBV25-1
D: .
J: TRBJ2-7

CDR3: CASSLEGVNTEAFF
DNA: TGTGCCAGCAGCTTAGAAGGGGTGAACACTGAAGCTTTCTTT
size: once
V: TRBV7-9
D: .
J: TRBJ1-1

CDR3: CATSRGDSSYGYTF
DNA: TGTGCCACCAGCAGAGGAGACAGCAGCTATGGCTACACCTTC
size: .
V: TRBV15
D: .
J: TRBJ1-2

CDR3: CASSFTRGLRNSPLHF
DNA: TGTGCCAGCAGTTTCACCAGGGGATTGAGAAATTCACCCCTCCACTTT
size: .
V: TRBV27
D: .
J: TRBJ1-6

CDR3: CASRPIPGGRPITEAFF
DNA: TGTGCCAGCAGACCCATTCCCGGGGGGCGACCGATTACTGAAGCTTTCTTT
size: .
V: TRBV7-9
D: .
J: TRBJ1-1

CDR3: CASSGGQGFNSPLHF
DNA: TGTGCCAGCAGCGGGGGACAGGGATTTAATTCACCCCTCCACTTT
size: .
V: TRBV9
D: TRBD1
J: TRBJ1-6

CDR3: CASSPVDTNTEAFF
DNA: TGTGCCAGCTCACCAGTCGACACGAACACTGAAGCTTTCTTT
size: .
V: TRBV18
D: .
J: TRBJ1-1

CDR3: CATRWEGSGGHNEQFF
DNA: TGTGCCACGAGATGGGAAGGTAGCGGGGGCCACAATGAGCAGTTCTTC
size: .
V: TRBV10-3
D: TRBD2
J: TRBJ2-1

CDR3: CASSLVRSGARYNEQFF
DNA: TGTGCCAGCAGCTTGGTTCGGAGCGGGGCTCGATACAATGAGCAGTTCTTC
size: .
V: TRBV5-4
D: TRBD2
J: TRBJ2-1

CDR3: CASSMTQSSYSNQPQHF
DNA: TGTGCCAGTAGTATGACTCAATCAAGCTATAGCAATCAGCCCCAGCATTTT
size: .
V: TRBV19
D: .
J: TRBJ1-5

CDR3: CASSGGTSGTDTQYF
DNA: TGTGCCAGCAGCGGCGGGACTAGCGGTACAGATACGCAGTATTTT
size: .
V: TRBV9
D: TRBD2
J: TRBJ2-3

CDR3: CASSKPGLLQTYEQYF
DNA: TGTGCCAGCAGCAAACCAGGGCTACTTCAAACCTACGAGCAGTACTTC
size: .
V: TRBV7-2
D: .
J: TRBJ2-7

CDR3: CASSMTGANYGYTF
DNA: TGTGCCAGCAGCATGACAGGGGCGAACTATGGCTACACCTTC
size: .
V: TRBV3-1/TRBV3-2
D: TRBD1
J: TRBJ1-2

CDR3: CASSVAGGGSGNTIYF
DNA: TGTGCCAGCAGCGTTGCGGGGGGTGGCTCTGGAAACACCATATATTTT
size: .
V: TRBV9
D: .
J: TRBJ1-3

CDR3: CASSFSGPLSGRTDTQYF
DNA: TGTGCCAGCAGCTTTAGCGGCCCCCTTTCAGGGAGGACAGATACGCAGTATTTT
size: .
V: TRBV5-6
D: .
J: TRBJ2-3

CDR3: CASRSSGGAGELFF
DNA: TGTGCCAGCAGGTCTAGCGGGGGGGCCGGGGAGCTGTTTTTT
size: .
V: TRBV6-5
D: TRBD2
J: TRBJ2-2

CDR3: CASSLGLTGGWTEAFF
DNA: TGTGCCAGCAGCTTAGGCCTGACAGGGGGATGGACTGAAGCTTTCTTT
size: .
V: TRBV13
D: TRBD1
J: TRBJ1-1

CDR3: CATSDWGHSTGELFF
DNA: TGTGCCACCAGTGATTGGGGACACTCCACCGGGGAGCTGTTTTTT
size: .
V: TRBV24-1
D: .
J: TRBJ2-2

CDR3: CASSLALQNNEKLFF
DNA: TGCGCCAGCAGCTTGGCCCTTCAGAATAATGAAAAACTGTTTTTT
size: .
V: TRBV5-1
D: .
J: TRBJ1-4

CDR3: CASSQAGAMGTEAFF
DNA: TGTGCCAGCAGCCAAGCTGGGGCCATGGGCACTGAAGCTTTCTTT
size: .
V: TRBV3-1/TRBV3-2
D: .
J: TRBJ1-1

CDR3: CASSLKGATDEQFF
DNA: TGTGCCAGCAGTCTCAAGGGGGCAACCGATGAGCAGTTCTTC
size: .
V: TRBV6-5
D: TRBD1
J: TRBJ2-1

CDR3: CSASEDITNTEAFF
DNA: TGCAGTGCTAGTGAGGACATCACGAACACTGAAGCTTTCTTT
size: once
V: TRBV20-1
D: .
J: TRBJ1-1

CDR3: CAWSSSGALGQFF
DNA: TGTGCCTGGAGTTCAAGCGGGGCGCTGGGGCAGTTCTTC
size: .
V: TRBV30
D: TRBD2
J: TRBJ2-1

CDR3: CASSFIPMEPGEKLFF
DNA: TGCGCCAGCAGCTTCATTCCGATGGAGCCTGGGGAAAAACTGTTTTTT
size: once
V: TRBV5-1
D: .
J: TRBJ1-4

CDR3: CASSSGLVLDTQYF
DNA: TGTGCCAGCAGCTCGGGACTAGTCCTAGATACGCAGTATTTT
size: .
V: TRBV28
D: TRBD2
J: TRBJ2-3

CDR3: CASSYSSQAIYGYTF
DNA: TGTGCCAGCAGTTACAGTTCACAGGCCATCTATGGCTACACCTTC
size: .
V: TRBV6-2/TRBV6-3
D: .
J: TRBJ1-2

CDR3: CASSYSGHLSYEQYF
DNA: TGTGCCAGCAGTTACTCGGGACACCTCTCCTACGAGCAGTACTTC
size: .
V: TRBV6-5
D: .
J: TRBJ2-7

CDR3: CASKTGTYEQYF
DNA: TGTGCCAGCAAGACGGGGACCTACGAGCAGTACTTC
size: .
V: TRBV12-3/TRBV12-4
D: .
J: TRBJ2-7

CDR3: CALTGGTNYGYTF
DNA: TGTGCTCTCACGGGGGGGACTAACTATGGCTACACCTTC
size: few
V: TRBV2
D: .
J: TRBJ1-2

CDR3: CASSPWWGGTEAFF
DNA: TGCGCCAGCAGCCCGTGGTGGGGGGGCACTGAAGCTTTCTTT
size: .
V: TRBV4-1
D: .
J: TRBJ1-1

CDR3: CASSPGTGTNGSPLHF
DNA: TGTGCCAGCTCACCCGGGACAGGGACCAACGGTTCACCCCTCCACTTT
size: .
V: TRBV18
D: TRBD1
J: TRBJ1-6